This T cell receptor beta chain derives from a study of tissue T cells after allogeneic stem cell transplantation. A remark on this clone: Here the gene names and germline are mouse.

This table comes from immunoSEQ multiplex PCR, and its TCRdb copy is limited to in-frame clones, with some not included. The table shows roughly 5,300 clones, with under 65% occurring only once. Regarding time point: mouse harvest day 7 after allogeneic transplant. Each mouse received 10^7 T-cell-depleted marrow cells plus 10^6 splenic CD5+ T cells by tail vein. Material: gut tissue. The receptor comes from a female BALB/c mouse given C57BL/6 T cells with graft-versus-host disease after an allogeneic hematopoietic cell transplant.

The CDR3 DNA, read in part, is TGTGCCAGCAGTTATGGGGGGGCAGAAACGCTGTAT. Amino acid sequence: CASSYGGAETLY. The CDR3 in full is CASSYGGAETLYF. The chain links TRBV26 to TRBJ2-3; 7 nucleotides line up with TRBD2. From the germline J gene comes the end of the CDR3, since the read stops 1 residue before it. Germline loops: CDR1 KGHPV, CDR2 FQNQEV (reference sequence). This CDR3 contains 13 residues. The J segment lost 3 bases and the V segment lost 5 bases, leaving 2 bases of the junction unmatched.